The 20 T cell receptor beta chains presented below share a single source sample, sequenced in a study of shared clonotypes between healthy human individuals. The protocol was immunoSEQ multiplex PCR, while the TCRdb copy is restricted to in-frame clones and leaves out a portion. The sample has 1,100,000 or so clones; around 82% are singletons. The sample was memory CD4+ T cells from PBMCs. Documented subset: CD45RA-negative fraction. These receptors were obtained from a man younger than 35 in good health. Some clones in this sample may be carry-over from other donors' samples.

The chain recombines TRBV6-4 with TRBJ1-2, with D perhaps matching TRBD1 (5 bases). The germline gives CDR1 MRHNA, CDR2 SNTAGT. The CDR3 runs 13 residues. Trimming left V 2 bases short and J 4 bases short, with 8 bases between. DNA for the CDR3: TGTGCCAGCAGTGACGGGGGGACCTATGGCTACACCTTC. This gives the protein CASSDGGTYGYTF.

This clone was observed once. The V gene is TRBV27, the J gene TRBJ1-2, with D tentatively TRBD1 (6 bases). V was shortened by 3 bases and J by 8 bases, with 16 bases between the two germline ends. The CDR3 has 14 residues. Germline V lookup: CDR1 MNHEY, CDR2 SMNVEV (reference sequence). The CDR3 spells CASSFGGLSLGYTF. The CDR3 DNA sequence: TGTGCCAGCAGTTTTGGGGGCCTTTCGTTGGGCTACACCTTC.

V usage is TRBV7-9 and J usage is TRBJ1-4; D not resolved. V was shortened by 5 bases and J by 0 bases, with 10 bases between the two germline ends. This CDR3 is 15 amino acids long. CDR1 and CDR2 from the germline V gene are SEHNR and FQNEAQ (reference sequence). This CDR3 is CASSTGRATNEKLFF. The CDR3, as DNA: TGTGCCAGCAGCACCGGGAGGGCAACTAATGAAAAACTGTTTTTT. Combining the CDR3 with reference TRBV7-9 and TRBJ1-4 gives the whole variable domain DTGVSQNPRHKITKRGQNVTFRCDPISEHNRLYWYRQTLGQGPEFLTYFQNEAQLEKSRLLSDRFSAERPKGSFSTLEIQRTEQGDSAMYLCASSTGRATNEKLFFGSGTQLSVL.

This clone was seen just once. The chain couples TRBV4-1 to TRBJ1-3, with D uncertain. Germline V gives CDR1 MGHRA, CDR2 YSYEKL. The ends were cut back, 1 base at V and 0 bases at J, with 7 bases in the middle. This CDR3 has 15 amino acids. CDR3 bases: TGCGCCAGCAGCCAAGTAAGCTCCTCTGGAAACACCATATATTTT. This codes for CASSQVSSSGNTIYF.

This clone has more than one count but fewer than ten. The sample holds other DNA sequences that translate to the same CDR3. V is TRBV28 and J is TRBJ1-2; D is ambiguous. The CDR3 has 11 amino acids. Germline V gene sequence: CDR1 MDHEN, CDR2 SYDVKM. With 3 bases removed from V and 5 bases from J, the gap between germline ends came to 4 bases. The CDR3: CASSFVYGYTF. CDR3 nucleotide sequence: TGTGCCAGCAGTTTTGTGTATGGCTACACCTTC.

The gene calls are TRBV29-1 and TRBJ2-3; TRBD2 agrees at 11 bases. The CDR3 totals 14 residues. Unmatched junction bases numbered 5, after V lost 5 bases and J lost 4 bases. Germline CDR1 is SQVTM and CDR2 is ANQGSEA. This CDR3 reads CSVPTSGSSDTQYF. The CDR3 bases are TGCAGCGTTCCTACTAGCGGGAGTTCAGATACGCAGTATTTT.

The genes are TRBV28 and TRBJ2-1, with D possibly being TRBD1 (5 bases). V lost 2 bases and J 6 bases, leaving 20 bases between the germline ends. The germline gives CDR1 MDHEN, CDR2 SYDVKM. This CDR3 contains 17 residues. The CDR3 DNA reads TGTGCCAGCAGTTTAGGGGCCCTTCAGGTATCAGGCAATGAGCAGTTCTTC. This codes for CASSLGALQVSGNEQFF.

The chain couples TRBV28 to TRBJ2-5; D may be TRBD1 (6 bases). This CDR3 has 14 residues. The germline V and J ends were trimmed by 2 bases and 5 bases, with 12 bases remaining between them. Germline V gene data show CDR1 as MDHEN and CDR2 as SYDVKM. In nucleotides, the CDR3 is TGTGCCAGCAGTTTAATGGGGGCCGGGGAGACCCAGTACTTC. It specifies CASSLMGAGETQYF. Full variable domain (remainder filled in from reference TRBV28 and TRBJ2-5): DVKVTQSSRYLVKRTGEKVFLECVQDMDHENMFWYRQDPGLGLRLIYFSYDVKMKEKGDIPEGYSVSREKKERFSLILESASTNQTSMYLCASSLMGAGETQYFGPGTRLLVL.

This sequence joins TRBV2 and TRBJ1-3; possibly TRBD1 for D (6 bases). The CDR3 contains 13 residues. V lost 3 bases to trimming and J lost 3 bases, with 6 bases between them. Germline V lookup: CDR1 SNHLY, CDR2 FYNNEI. CDR3 nucleotide sequence: TGTGCCAGCAGTGACAGGGGTGGAAACACCATATATTTT. Its translation is CASSDRGGNTIYF.

As for this clone: It is likely a read error, because the conserved phenylalanine at the end of the CDR3 is missing. Because the CDR3's place on the DNA is in doubt, the DNA is left out and the CDR3 is given as listed by TCRdb. The rearrangement uses TRBV20-1 and TRBJ1-4. The germline gives CDR1 DFQATT, CDR2 SNEGSKA (reference sequence). The CDR3 comprises 10 residues, both ends counted. The chain's CDR3 is CSTNAGTAKL.

This chain links TRBV6-5 with TRBJ2-1; 11 bases align to TRBD2. Germline lookup yields CDR1 MNHEY and CDR2 SVGAGI. Unmatched junction bases numbered 12, after V lost 5 bases and J lost 12 bases. This CDR3 contains 15 residues. The CDR3 reads CASSPLLAGEVVQFF. The CDR3 bases are TGTGCCAGCAGTCCCCTACTAGCGGGAGAGGTAGTGCAGTTCTTC.

Written as DNA, the CDR3 is TGCGCCAGCAGCTTGGTGCCCGGGGCTGAAGCTTTCTTT. Amino acid sequence: CASSLVPGAEAFF. The V gene is TRBV5-1, the J gene TRBJ1-1, with no clear D. V was shortened by 0 bases and J by 6 bases, with 9 bases between the two germline ends. CDR1 is SGHRS, CDR2 YFSETQ, per germline. The length of the CDR3 is 13 residues.

This clone occurred many times. The chain has TRBV5-4 and TRBJ2-2, with 7 bases aligning to TRBD2. V dropped 4 bases and J dropped 6; count of bases not matched to a gene: 12. The CDR3 has 16 residues. The V gene's germline CDR1 is SGHNT and CDR2 YYREEE (reference sequence). CDR3 region: CASSPGRQGGPGELFF. In DNA, the CDR3 is TGTGCCAGCAGCCCTGGGAGGCAGGGAGGGCCCGGGGAGCTGTTTTTT.

This clone was observed a few times. The genes are TRBV6-5 and TRBJ2-7; the match to TRBD1 covers 10 bases. The ends lost 0 bases at V and 3 bases at J; junction bases unmatched: 2. The V gene's germline CDR1 is MNHEY and CDR2 SVGAGI. The length of the CDR3 is 15 residues. The CDR3 DNA follows: TGTGCCAGCAGTTACTCGGACAGGGGGATCTACGAGCAGTACTTC. Encoded protein: CASSYSDRGIYEQYF.

For this clone: This CDR3 is also generated by other DNA sequences in the sample. The V call is TRBV5-8, the J call TRBJ2-7; the match to TRBD1 covers 7 bases. The trim removed 4 bases at V and 1 base at J, leaving 8 bases unmatched. The CDR3 length is 15 residues. Germline CDR1 SGHTS, CDR2 YDEGEE. The CDR3 DNA is TGTGCCAGCAGCCTCCGACAGGGCGGTTCCTACGAGCAGTACTTC. Amino acid sequence: CASSLRQGGSYEQYF.

The chain is built from TRBV28 and TRBJ1-2; 7 bases fit TRBD1. This CDR3 is built from 13 residues. The ends lost 6 bases at V and 8 bases at J; junction bases unmatched: 9. The V gene's germline CDR1 is MDHEN and CDR2 SYDVKM. CDR3 amino acids: CASSPTGSRGYTF. Here the CDR3 DNA reads TGTGCCAGCAGCCCGACAGGGAGCAGGGGCTACACCTTC.

The chain links TRBV10-1 to TRBJ2-6; 10 bases fit TRBD1. V lost 10 bases, J lost 0 bases, and 9 bases stayed unmatched. The length of the CDR3 is 17 residues. Per germline, CDR1 WNHNN and CDR2 SYGVQD (reference sequence). The DNA of the CDR3 is TGCGCCACCCCAACTGGGACAGGGGACTCTGGGGCCAACGTCCTGACTTTC. This gives the protein CATPTGTGDSGANVLTF.

The rearrangement uses TRBV5-1 and TRBJ2-3; 7 bases line up with TRBD1. V lost 5 bases, J lost 2 bases, and 8 bases stayed unmatched. Germline values: CDR1 SGHRS, CDR2 YFSETQ. The CDR3 is 15 residues long. For the CDR3, the DNA is TGCGCCAGCAGGACTGGACAGGCCATCACAGATACGCAGTATTTT. Amino acids: CASRTGQAITDTQYF.

As concerns this clone: Other DNA sequences in this specimen translate into the identical CDR3. The V call is TRBV20-1, the J call TRBJ1-5, with unresolved D. The CDR3 is 11 residues long. The V end lost 0 bases, the J end lost 6 bases, and 3 bases lay between the germline ends. Germline V gene lookup returns CDR1 DFQATT and CDR2 SNEGSKA (reference sequence). In DNA, the CDR3 is TGCAGTGCTAGAGAAGGTCAGCCCCAGCATTTT. Its protein is CSAREGQPQHF.

This clone was observed a single time. V is TRBV9 and J is TRBJ2-4; D is unclear. The CDR3 spans 12 residues. CDR1 and CDR2 (germline): SGDLS, YYNGEE. V was cut by 3 bases and J by 14 bases, with 15 bases left in between. The CDR3 is CASSASRYLEYF. The CDR3 DNA reads TGTGCCAGCAGCGCCAGCCGTTATTTGGAGTACTTC.